The rows below give T cell receptor beta chains drawn from one sample of a study of identifying expanded T cells in peripheral blood. TCRdb's copy holds only in-frame clones and misses some; the assay was immunoSEQ multiplex PCR. The sample lists around 80,000 clones, around 90% occurring once. The specimen was blood. The receptors come from a person aged 18 to 75 in good health. Each CDR3 is given with its conserved first and last residue.

V	J	CDR3
TRBV2	TRBJ1-4	CASSESGQGNEKLFF
TRBV2	TRBJ1-2	CASSEWQEGIYGYTF
TRBV11-2	TRBJ2-2	CASSAGTGTVTGELFF
TRBV30	TRBJ1-2	CAWSVIRGAVGYTF
TRBV9	TRBJ1-2	CASSDDRRGGYTF
TRBV4-3	TRBJ2-7	CASSPGLLREQYF
TRBV9	TRBJ1-2	CASSVEGQGKSYTF
TRBV5-4	TRBJ2-1	CASSRGLDKNNEQFF
TRBV5-4	TRBJ1-1	CASSRIGTEAFF
TRBV19	TRBJ1-1	CASSIHGQGKGAFF
TRBV28	TRBJ2-7	CATTGIFYEQYF
TRBV27	TRBJ2-1	CASSYPASGRVFWFF
TRBV4-1	TRBJ1-2	CASSQDIPTPDREYGYTF
TRBV10-3	TRBJ2-2	CAIGEITGELFF
TRBV12-5	TRBJ2-7	CASGSLGSSGRSTYEQYF
TRBV7-7	TRBJ2-7	CASSSGASYEQYF
TRBV5-8	TRBJ2-5	CASSVQGGGETQYF
TRBV28	TRBJ2-3	CASSLTTSTDTQYF
TRBV28	TRBJ1-1	CASSSTGQGERAFF
TRBV30	TRBJ1-4	CAWSTSRGEKLFF
TRBV11-2	TRBJ2-2	CASSLERVSGELFF
TRBV5-1	TRBJ1-2	CASSLASNNYGYTF
TRBV7-2	TRBJ2-5	CASSLTGAETQYF
TRBV28	TRBJ1-5	CASTDYTRNQPQHF
TRBV5-6	TRBJ2-3	CASSFEGFTDTQYF
TRBV20-1	TRBJ2-3	CSARTDTQYF
TRBV2	TRBJ1-3	CASSVDTISGNTIYF
TRBV5-5	TRBJ2-1	CASSAGLAGAGEQFF
TRBV4-1	TRBJ2-3	CASSQVITGDTQYF
TRBV7-9	TRBJ1-5	CASSLEGGNQPQHF
TRBV11-2	TRBJ2-1	CASSSRDYNNEQFF